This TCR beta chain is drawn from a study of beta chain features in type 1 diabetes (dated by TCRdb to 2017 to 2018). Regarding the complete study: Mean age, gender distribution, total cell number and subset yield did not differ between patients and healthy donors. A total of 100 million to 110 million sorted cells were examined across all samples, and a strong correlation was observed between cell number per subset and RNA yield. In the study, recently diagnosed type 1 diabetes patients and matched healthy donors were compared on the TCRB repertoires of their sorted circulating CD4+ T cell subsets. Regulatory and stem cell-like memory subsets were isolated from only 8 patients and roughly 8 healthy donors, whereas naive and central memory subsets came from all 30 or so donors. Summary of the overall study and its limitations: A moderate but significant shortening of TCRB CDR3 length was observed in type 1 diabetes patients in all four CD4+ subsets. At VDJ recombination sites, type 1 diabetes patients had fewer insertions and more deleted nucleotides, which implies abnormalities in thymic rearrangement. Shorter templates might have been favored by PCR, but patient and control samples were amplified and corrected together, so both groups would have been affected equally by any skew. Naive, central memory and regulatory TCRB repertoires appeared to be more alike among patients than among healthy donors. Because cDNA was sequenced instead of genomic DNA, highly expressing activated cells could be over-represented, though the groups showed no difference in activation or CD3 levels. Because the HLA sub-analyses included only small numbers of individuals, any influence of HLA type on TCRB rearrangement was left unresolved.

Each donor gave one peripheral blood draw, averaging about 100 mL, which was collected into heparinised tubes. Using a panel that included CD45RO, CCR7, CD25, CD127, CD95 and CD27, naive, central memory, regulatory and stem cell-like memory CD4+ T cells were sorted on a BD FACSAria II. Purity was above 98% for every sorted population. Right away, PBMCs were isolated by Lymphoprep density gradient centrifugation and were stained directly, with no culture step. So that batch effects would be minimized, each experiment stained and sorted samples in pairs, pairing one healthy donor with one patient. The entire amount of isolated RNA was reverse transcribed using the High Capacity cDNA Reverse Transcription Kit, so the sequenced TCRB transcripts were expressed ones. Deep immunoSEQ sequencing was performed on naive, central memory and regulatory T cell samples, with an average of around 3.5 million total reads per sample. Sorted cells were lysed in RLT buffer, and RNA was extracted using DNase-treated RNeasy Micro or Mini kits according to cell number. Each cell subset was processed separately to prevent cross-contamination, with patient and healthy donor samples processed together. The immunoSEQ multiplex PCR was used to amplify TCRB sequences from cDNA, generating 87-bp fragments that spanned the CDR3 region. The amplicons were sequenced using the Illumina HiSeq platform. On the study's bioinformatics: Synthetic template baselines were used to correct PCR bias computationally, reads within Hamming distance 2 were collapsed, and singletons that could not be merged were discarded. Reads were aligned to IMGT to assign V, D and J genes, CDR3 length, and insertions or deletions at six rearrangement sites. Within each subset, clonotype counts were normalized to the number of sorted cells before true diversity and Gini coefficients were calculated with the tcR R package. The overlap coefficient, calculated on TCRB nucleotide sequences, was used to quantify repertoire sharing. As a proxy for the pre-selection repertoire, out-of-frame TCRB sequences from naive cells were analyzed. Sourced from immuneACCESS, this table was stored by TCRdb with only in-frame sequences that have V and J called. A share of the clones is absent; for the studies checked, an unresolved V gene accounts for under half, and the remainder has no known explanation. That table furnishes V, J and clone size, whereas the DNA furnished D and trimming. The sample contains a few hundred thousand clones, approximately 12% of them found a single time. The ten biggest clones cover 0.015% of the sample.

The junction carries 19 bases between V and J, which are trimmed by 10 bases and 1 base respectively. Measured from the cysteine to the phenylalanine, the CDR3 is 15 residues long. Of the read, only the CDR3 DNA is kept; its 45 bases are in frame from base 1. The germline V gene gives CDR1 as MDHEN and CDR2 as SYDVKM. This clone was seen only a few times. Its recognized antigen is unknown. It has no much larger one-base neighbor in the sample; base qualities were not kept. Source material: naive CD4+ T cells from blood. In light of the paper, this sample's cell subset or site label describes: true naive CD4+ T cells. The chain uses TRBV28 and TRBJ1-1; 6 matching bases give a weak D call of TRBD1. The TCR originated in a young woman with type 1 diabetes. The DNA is TGTGCCACCCTCTTGTGGGGCAGGGGGAACACTGAAGCTTTCTTT. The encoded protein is CATLLWGRGNTEAFF.